These 20 T cell receptor beta chains originate from one sample sequenced in a study of T-cell memory formation after mild COVID-19. TCRdb fed the 5' RACE reads into MiXCR, producing one record per CDR3 protein. The sample has over 350,000 distinct CDR3 sequences; approximately 15% are singletons. The specimen sequenced was PBMCs or a T cell subset sorted from them (not recorded which). The receptors stem from a man younger than 30 who had mild COVID-19 (a few samples of this study predate the infection). Cell type and time point are not known.

This clonotype was observed a handful of times. The chain has TRBV11-2 and TRBJ2-1; 9 nucleotides align to TRBD2. The CDR3 covers 16 residues. The J segment lost 2 bases and the V segment lost 5 bases, leaving 7 bases of the junction unmatched. Germline V gene lookup returns CDR1 SGHAT and CDR2 FQNNGV. CDR3 in DNA: TGTGCCAGCAGCCTTAAAGCGGGGGGACCCTACAATGAGCAGTTCTTC. It is translated as CASSLKAGGPYNEQFF. The full variable domain, in which reference TRBV11-2 and TRBJ2-1 provide the parts outside the CDR3, is EAGVAQSPRYKIIEKRQSVAFWCNPISGHATLYWYQQILGQGPKLLIQFQNNGVVDDSQLPKDRFSAERLKGVDSTLKIQPAKLEDSAVYLCASSLKAGGPYNEQFFGPGTRLTVL.

Turning to this clonotype: The CDR3 does not close with the conserved phenylalanine or tryptophan, likely indicating a read error. This chain joins TRBV5-4 and TRBJ1-1; the D is unclear. The CDR3 consists of 11 residues. CDR1 and CDR2 (germline): SGHNT, YYREEE (reference sequence). Deletions cut 4 bases from V and 2 bases from J, with 3 bases between. The CDR3 loop is CASSANTEAFY. The CDR3, as DNA: TGTGCCAGCAGCGCAAACACTGAAGCTTTCTAT.

The chain combines TRBV9 with TRBJ2-6; D uncertain. Germline V lookup: CDR1 SGDLS, CDR2 YYNGEE. Trimming pared 4 bases from V and 0 bases from J, leaving 14 bases between. The CDR3 runs 17 residues. Here the CDR3 reads CASSTQKGFSGANVLTF. CDR3 nucleotide sequence: TGTGCCAGCAGCACCCAGAAAGGGTTCTCTGGGGCCAACGTCCTGACTTTC.

The gene calls are TRBV7-2 and TRBJ2-1; D unresolved. V was clipped by 6 bases and J by 6 bases, with 6 bases between them. This CDR3 region has 11 residues. The germline V gene encodes CDR1 SGHTA and CDR2 FQGNSA. The CDR3 loop is CASSRPNEQFF. CDR3 DNA: TGTGCCAGCAGTCGTCCCAATGAGCAGTTCTTC.

This clonotype was found a few times. The chain employs TRBV5-1 and TRBJ2-1, with D unresolved. The V gene's germline CDR1 is SGHRS and CDR2 YFSETQ. The CDR3 spans 15 residues. Trimming took off 4 bases at V and 0 bases at J, with 11 bases between the two ends. The CDR3 is CASSRIRVSYNEQFF. The CDR3 DNA reads TGCGCCAGCAGCCGTATACGAGTCTCCTACAATGAGCAGTTCTTC. The complete variable domain, with remaining parts taken from reference TRBV5-1 and TRBJ2-1, reads KAGVTQTPRYLIKTRGQQVTLSCSPISGHRSVSWYQQTPGQGLQFLFEYFSETQRNKGNFPGRFSGRQFSNSRSEMNVSTLELGDSALYLCASSRIRVSYNEQFFGPGTRLTVL.

The rearrangement joins TRBV5-6 to TRBJ1-2; D is perhaps TRBD1 (5 bases). The CDR3 is 12 amino acids. With 2 bases removed from V and 7 bases from J, the gap between germline ends came to 9 bases. Germline V gene sequence: CDR1 SGHDT, CDR2 YYEEEE. CDR3 DNA sequence: TGTGCCAGCAGCTTACAGGCCTCTGGCTACACCTTC. It translates to CASSLQASGYTF.

This clonotype was counted a few times. The CDR3 DNA sequence: TGCAGTGCTAGAGGGCAGCTCACAGATACGCAGTATTTT. It codes for CSARGQLTDTQYF. The chain carries TRBV20-1 and TRBJ2-3, with D unresolved. Trimming left V 1 base short and J 2 bases short, with 7 bases between. CDR1 and CDR2 from the germline V gene are DFQATT and SNEGSKA (reference sequence). CDR3 size: 13 residues.

This clonotype was recorded a few times. The chain couples TRBV6-2 or TRBV6-3 to TRBJ2-5, with 8 bases lining up with TRBD2. From germline, CDR1 is MNHEY and CDR2 SVGEGT. This CDR3 is built from 14 residues. After removal of 3 bases from V and 1 base from J, the junction contained 1 base not matched to a gene. The CDR3 here is CASSYAGGQETQYF. The CDR3 nucleotides are TGTGCCAGCAGTTATGCGGGGGGCCAAGAGACCCAGTACTTC.

There are a few counts of this clonotype. This chain joins TRBV5-1 and TRBJ1-4, with TRBD1 as a possible D gene (5 bases). Trimming left V 0 bases short and J 5 bases short, with 8 bases between. The CDR3 runs to 14 residues. The germline V gene encodes CDR1 SGHRS and CDR2 YFSETQ. For the CDR3, the DNA is TGCGCCAGCAGCTTGGAGGGGATGAATGAAAAACTGTTTTTT. Protein sequence: CASSLEGMNEKLFF.

The chain recombines TRBV6-5 with TRBJ2-7, with 12 bases identical to TRBD1. This CDR3 contains 15 residues. From germline, CDR1 is MNHEY and CDR2 SVGAGI. After removal of 8 bases from V and 5 bases from J, the junction contained 10 bases not matched to a gene. CDR3 amino acids: CASSTRDRGPHEQYF. CDR3 coding DNA: TGTGCCAGCTCGACCCGGGACAGGGGGCCTCACGAGCAGTACTTC.

The chain carries TRBV18 and TRBJ1-2; D gene ambiguous. This CDR3 is built from 13 residues. Trimming took off 4 bases at V and 1 base at J, with 7 bases between the two ends. The V gene's germline CDR1 is KGHSH and CDR2 LQKENI. The CDR3 loop reads CASSHTNNYGYTF. CDR3 nucleotide sequence: TGTGCCAGCTCACATACAAATAACTATGGCTACACCTTC.

The chain combines TRBV20-1 with TRBJ2-5; D is ambiguous. The germline CDR1 and CDR2 sequences are DFQATT and SNEGSKA (reference sequence). CDR3 size: 11 residues. The CDR3: CGSPDQETQYF. CDR3 bases: TGCGGCAGTCCAGACCAAGAGACCCAGTACTTC.

Many counts were recorded for this clonotype. This chain uses TRBV6-5 with TRBJ1-2, with D perhaps TRBD1 (6 bases). The CDR3 is 13 residues long. The germline CDR1 and CDR2 sequences are MNHEY and SVGAGI. V lost 0 bases and J 7 bases, leaving 9 bases between the germline ends. The CDR3 DNA reads as TGTGCCAGCAGTTACTCCAGGGGCCGTGGCTACACCTTC. It encodes CASSYSRGRGYTF.

The V call is TRBV5-4, the J call TRBJ2-2; D perhaps matches TRBD1 (5 bases). V shed 3 bases and J shed 0 bases, with 12 bases lying between them. The CDR3 is 16 residues long. The germline CDR1 and CDR2 sequences are SGHNT and YYREEE (reference sequence). The CDR3 DNA sequence: TGTGCCAGCAGCTCACAAGACAGAGCGAACACCGGGGAGCTGTTTTTT. Its protein is CASSSQDRANTGELFF.

This clonotype was picked up many times. The J gene is TRBJ2-2, the V gene TRBV29-1; the D gene is possibly TRBD1 (6 bases). The germline gives CDR1 SQVTM, CDR2 ANQGSEA. This CDR3 is 15 amino acids long. V was trimmed by 6 bases and J by 6 bases, leaving 20 bases between them. The CDR3 here is CSVEPGGAFAGELFF. CDR3 sequence (DNA): TGCAGCGTCGAACCTGGGGGCGCGTTCGCCGGGGAGCTGTTTTTT.

The chain employs TRBV12-3 or TRBV12-4 and TRBJ1-1; D not resolved. V was shortened by 3 bases and J by 0 bases, with 14 bases between the two germline ends. This CDR3 has 16 amino acids. CDR3 DNA sequence: TGTGCCAGCAGTTTCGGGATGGACGGAATGAACACTGAAGCTTTCTTT. Translated, it gives CASSFGMDGMNTEAFF.

The chain combines TRBV4-2 with TRBJ2-5; possibly TRBD1 or TRBD2 for D (5 bases each). V was pared by 4 bases and J by 3 bases, with 12 bases between. CDR1 is LGHNA, CDR2 YNFKEQ, per germline. This CDR3 has 14 residues. The CDR3 DNA reads TGTGCCAGCAGCCTTGGGACGACTGAAGAGACCCAGTACTTC. This codes for CASSLGTTEETQYF.

This clonotype was counted many times. V is TRBV27 and J is TRBJ1-5; no clear D. CDR1 is MNHEY, CDR2 SMNVEV, per germline (reference sequence). V lost 4 bases to trimming and J lost 7 bases, with 17 bases between them. The CDR3 is 15 amino acids. For the CDR3, the DNA is TGTGCCAGCAGTTCAATAAACGGGGTCGGGCAGCCCCAGCATTTT. Translation: CASSSINGVGQPQHF.

The chain uses TRBV20-1 and TRBJ2-7; 7 nucleotides agree with TRBD2. Trimming at V came to 0 bases and at J to 8 bases, leaving 10 bases not matched to a gene. The CDR3 is 14 residues long. The germline V gene has CDR1 DFQATT and CDR2 SNEGSKA (reference sequence). CDR3 sequence (DNA): TGCAGTGCTAGAGATGTAGGAGGGACTACGCAGCAGTACTTC. As protein: CSARDVGGTTQQYF.

This sequence joins TRBV5-1 and TRBJ1-1; a possible D gene is TRBD1 (5 bases). V was pared by 2 bases and J by 2 bases, with 13 bases between. The CDR3 sequence is 15 residues long. Germline V gives CDR1 SGHRS, CDR2 YFSETQ. In DNA form, the CDR3 reads TGCGCCAGCAGCTTTGGGACTGCCTCAAACACTGAAGCTTTCTTT. This gives the protein CASSFGTASNTEAFF.